This TCR beta chain was retrieved from a study of CD8 T cells in ankylosing spondylitis. This CDR3 region has 13 residues. V was clipped by 8 bases and J by 2 bases, with 7 bases between them. Germline V gene sequence: CDR1 MNHNY, CDR2 SVGAGI (reference sequence). Points from the study as a whole: Past research had described some motif variants in reactive arthritis synovial fluid and blood. Significant enrichment of disease-linked clones was reportedly seen in matched ankylosing spondylitis synovial fluid. Characteristic of ankylosing spondylitis blood, it appeared, was a TCR beta motif comprising fewer than 10 highly homologous variants.

Making use of molecular barcodes, quantitative 5'-RACE generated TCR beta libraries. TCRdb itself ran the 5' RACE reads through MiXCR, one entry per CDR3 protein. Of 750,000 to 850,000 distinct CDR3 sequences in the sample, roughly 12% were seen once. This clonotype has more than one count but fewer than ten. Its cognate antigen is unknown. J is TRBJ2-6 and V is TRBV6-6; D is perhaps TRBD2 (6 bases). The specimen sequenced was blood, either unsorted or a sorted T cell fraction (not recorded which). This sequence originates from a male donor with ankylosing spondylitis. The CDR3 DNA follows: TGTGCCAGCGGAGGGGCTGGGGCCAACGTCCTGACTTTC. Protein sequence: CASGGAGANVLTF.